What follows are 10 T cell receptor beta chains derived from one specimen sequenced in a study of cytomegalovirus exposure and HLA in healthy donors. Use of 60 Vbeta and 13 Jbeta primers characterized the PCR. Only in-frame clones appear in the TCRdb table, and some are missing; sequencing was by immunoSEQ multiplex PCR. The sample yields 150,000 or so clones, approximately 80% seen once. Sequenced material: PBMCs. These receptors came from a man between 40 and 49 years old in good health and CMV-seropositive.

This clone was counted between two and nine times. The chain couples TRBV9 to TRBJ2-7; D might be TRBD2 (6 bases). The CDR3 totals 13 residues. CDR1 is SGDLS, CDR2 YYNGEE, per germline. Trimming stripped 3 bases from V and 5 bases from J, with 12 bases between. The CDR3 DNA reads as TGTGCCAGCAGCGACCAAACTAGCAACGAGCAGTACTTC. It encodes CASSDQTSNEQYF.

The rearrangement uses TRBV7-9 and TRBJ1-5, with D possibly being TRBD1 (6 bases). Germline values: CDR1 SEHNR, CDR2 FQNEAQ (reference sequence). The germline V and J ends were trimmed by 5 bases and 5 bases, with 13 bases remaining between them. The CDR3 is made up of 14 amino acids. The CDR3 protein is CASSRDRPDQPQHF. CDR3 nucleotides: TGTGCCAGCAGCCGAGACAGGCCTGATCAGCCCCAGCATTTT.

This chain joins TRBV2 and TRBJ2-5, with TRBD2 as a possible D gene (6 bases). V gave up 4 bases and J gave up 5 bases, with 14 bases separating them. The CDR3 is made up of 14 amino acids. The V gene's germline CDR1 is SNHLY and CDR2 FYNNEI. Here the CDR3 reads CASSVATSAETQYF. For the CDR3, the DNA is TGTGCCAGCAGTGTTGCGACTAGTGCTGAGACCCAGTACTTC.

The chain joins TRBV2 to TRBJ2-1; no reliable D call. V lost 7 bases and J 9 bases, leaving 10 bases between the germline ends. CDR1 and CDR2 (germline): SNHLY, FYNNEI. The CDR3 contains 11 residues. The CDR3 spells CASTDRVEQFF. CDR3 in DNA: TGTGCCAGCACCGACCGGGTTGAGCAGTTCTTC.

The V and J genes are TRBV27 and TRBJ2-1, with D perhaps TRBD1 (6 bases). V lost 2 bases and J 2 bases, leaving 10 bases between the germline ends. CDR1 and CDR2 from the germline V gene are MNHEY and SMNVEV (reference sequence). The CDR3 spans 15 residues. The CDR3 protein is CASSLVQGPYNEQFF. For the CDR3, the DNA is TGTGCCAGCAGTTTAGTACAGGGCCCCTACAATGAGCAGTTCTTC.

The J gene is TRBJ2-5, the V gene TRBV7-2, with D unclear. Trimming stripped 0 bases from V and 4 bases from J, with 9 bases between. This CDR3 region has 14 residues. Per germline, CDR1 SGHTA and CDR2 FQGNSA. Here the CDR3 reads CASSLAQRLETQYF. For the CDR3, the DNA is TGTGCCAGCAGCTTAGCCCAGCGTCTAGAGACCCAGTACTTC.

The chain couples TRBV11-2 to TRBJ2-1, with 10 positions matching TRBD2. The CDR3 covers 16 residues. Germline CDR1 SGHAT, CDR2 FQNNGV. J lost 6 bases, V lost 5 bases, and 10 bases had no gene match. The CDR3 bases are TGTGCCAGCAGCGCGAGAGCTAGCGGGGGTCCCAATGAGCAGTTCTTC. This codes for CASSARASGGPNEQFF.

The chain combines TRBV14 with TRBJ2-3; D perhaps matches TRBD2 (5 bases). The V end lost 1 base, the J end lost 2 bases, and 7 bases lay between the germline ends. This CDR3 has 14 residues. Germline-derived CDR1 and CDR2 are SGHDN and FVKESK. The CDR3 sequence is CASSQGDYTDTQYF. CDR3 sequence (DNA): TGTGCCAGCAGCCAAGGCGACTACACAGATACGCAGTATTTT.

This sequence joins TRBV5-1 and TRBJ2-2; TRBD2 aligns across 8 bases. In germline, CDR1 is SGHRS, CDR2 YFSETQ. V trimming: 0 bases; J trimming: 0 bases; junction bases outside the gene matches: 4. The CDR3 runs to 17 residues. The CDR3 here is CASSLGSGRTNTGELFF. The CDR3 DNA follows: TGCGCCAGCAGCTTGGGGAGCGGGAGAACGAACACCGGGGAGCTGTTTTTT. The full variable domain, its missing parts supplied by reference TRBV5-1 and TRBJ2-2, is KAGVTQTPRYLIKTRGQQVTLSCSPISGHRSVSWYQQTPGQGLQFLFEYFSETQRNKGNFPGRFSGRQFSNSRSEMNVSTLELGDSALYLCASSLGSGRTNTGELFFGEGSRLTVL.

J is TRBJ1-6 and V is TRBV6-5; D remains unclear. The CDR3 is 14 amino acids. Germline V lookup: CDR1 MNHEY, CDR2 SVGAGI. V was pared by 0 bases and J by 6 bases, with 6 bases between. The DNA of the CDR3 is TGTGCCAGCAGTTACTCGGAGACTAATTCACCCCTCCACTTT. Amino acids: CASSYSETNSPLHF.